The sequence of this T cell receptor beta chain was determined in a study of blood T cell repertoires in COVID-19. About the study: The cDNA or gDNA used as material had been derived from T cells, B-cell-depleted T cells, or PBMCs.

Germline V gene sequence: CDR1 SNHLY, CDR2 FYNNEI. This CDR3 region has 17 residues. The junction had 9 bases not matched to a gene; V was cut back by 2 bases and J by 5 bases. Authors' analysis steps: Nucleated cell number was recorded as an estimate derived from reference gene primer amplification. Assay: immunoSEQ multiplex PCR; the TCRdb copy retains only in-frame clones and omits some. V, J and clone size are those of that table, while D and trimming were read from the DNA. The table includes about 88,000 clones, about 89% detected once. The clonotype comes from a human donor with active COVID-19. The donor label of this sample is uncertain. Sequencing was done on a sample of peripheral blood. The chain has TRBV2 and TRBJ2-5; 12 bases are a match to TRBD2. CDR3 in DNA: TGTGCCAGCAGTGAACCTAGCGGGGGGGCCTTGACTGAGACCCAGTACTTC. This translates into CASSEPSGGALTETQYF.